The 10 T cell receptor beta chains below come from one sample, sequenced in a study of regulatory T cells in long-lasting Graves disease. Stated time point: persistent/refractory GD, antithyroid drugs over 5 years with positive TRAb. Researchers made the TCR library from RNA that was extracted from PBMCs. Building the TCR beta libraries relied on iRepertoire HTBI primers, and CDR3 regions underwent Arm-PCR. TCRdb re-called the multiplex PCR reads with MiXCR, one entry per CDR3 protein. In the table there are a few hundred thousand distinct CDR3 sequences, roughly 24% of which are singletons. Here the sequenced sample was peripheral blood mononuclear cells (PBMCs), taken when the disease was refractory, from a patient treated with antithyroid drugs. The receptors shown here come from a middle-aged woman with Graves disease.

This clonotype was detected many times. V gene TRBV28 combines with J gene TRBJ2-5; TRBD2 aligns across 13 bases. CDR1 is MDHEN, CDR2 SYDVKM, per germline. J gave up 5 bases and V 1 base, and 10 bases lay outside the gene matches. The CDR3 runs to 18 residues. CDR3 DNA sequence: TGTGCCAGCAGTTTATTCCCGACTAGCGGGAGGAGGAAGGAGACCCAGTACTTC. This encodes CASSLFPTSGRRKETQYF.

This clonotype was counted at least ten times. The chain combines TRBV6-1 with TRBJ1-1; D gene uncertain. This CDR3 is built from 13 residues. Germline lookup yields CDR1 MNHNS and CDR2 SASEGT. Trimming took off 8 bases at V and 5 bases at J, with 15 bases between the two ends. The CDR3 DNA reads TGTGCCAGCCTTGCGGGGAGTTGGACTGAAGCTTTCTTT. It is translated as CASLAGSWTEAFF.

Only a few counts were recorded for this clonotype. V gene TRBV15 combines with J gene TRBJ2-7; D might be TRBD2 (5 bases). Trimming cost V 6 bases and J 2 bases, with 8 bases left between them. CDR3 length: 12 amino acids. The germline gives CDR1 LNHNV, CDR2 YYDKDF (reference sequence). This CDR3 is CATRGRTYEQYF. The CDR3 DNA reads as TGTGCCACCAGAGGGAGAACCTACGAGCAGTACTTC.

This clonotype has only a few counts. The DNA of the CDR3 is TGCAGTGCTGAGGGGGCGGTTAACACCGGGGAGCTGTTTTTT. The encoded protein is CSAEGAVNTGELFF. The chain couples TRBV20-1 to TRBJ2-2; 7 bases agree with TRBD1. The V gene's germline CDR1 is DFQATT and CDR2 SNEGSKA (reference sequence). V was pared by 5 bases and J by 2 bases, with 5 bases of the junction left unmatched. CDR3 length: 14 residues.

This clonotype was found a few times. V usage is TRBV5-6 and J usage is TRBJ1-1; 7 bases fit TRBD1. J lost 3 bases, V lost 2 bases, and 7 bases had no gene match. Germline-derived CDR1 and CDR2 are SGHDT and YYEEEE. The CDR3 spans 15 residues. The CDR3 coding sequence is TGTGCCAGCAGCTTAGCCCGACAGGGCTACACTGAAGCTTTCTTT. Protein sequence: CASSLARQGYTEAFF.

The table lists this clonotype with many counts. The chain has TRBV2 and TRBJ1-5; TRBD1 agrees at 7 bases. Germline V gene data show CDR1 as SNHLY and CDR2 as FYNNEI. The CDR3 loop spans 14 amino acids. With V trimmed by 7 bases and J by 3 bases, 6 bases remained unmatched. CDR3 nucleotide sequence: TGTGCCAGCAAAGGGACAGTGACCAATCAGCCCCAGCATTTT. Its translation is CASKGTVTNQPQHF.

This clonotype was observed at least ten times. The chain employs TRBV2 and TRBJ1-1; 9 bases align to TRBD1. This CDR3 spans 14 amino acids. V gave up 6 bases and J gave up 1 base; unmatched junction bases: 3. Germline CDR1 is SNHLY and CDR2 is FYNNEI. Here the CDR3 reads CASRHRGQNTEAFF. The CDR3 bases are TGTGCCAGCAGACACAGGGGGCAGAACACTGAAGCTTTCTTT.

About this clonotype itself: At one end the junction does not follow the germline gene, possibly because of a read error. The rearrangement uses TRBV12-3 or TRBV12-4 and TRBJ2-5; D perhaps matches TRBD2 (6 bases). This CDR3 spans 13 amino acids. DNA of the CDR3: TGTGCCAGCAGCTCGTCAGTTAGGGAGGCCCAGTGCTTC. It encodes CASSSSVREAQCF.

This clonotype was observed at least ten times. CDR3 loop: CASSTTNSYEQYF. The CDR3 region has the DNA TGTGCCAGCAGCACGACTAACTCCTACGAGCAGTACTTC. The J gene is TRBJ2-7, the V gene TRBV11-2; D possibly corresponds to TRBD2 (5 bases). From germline, CDR1 is SGHAT and CDR2 FQNNGV. Between the trimmed V and J ends, which lost 5 bases and 0 bases, there was a span of 8 bases. The CDR3 covers 13 residues.

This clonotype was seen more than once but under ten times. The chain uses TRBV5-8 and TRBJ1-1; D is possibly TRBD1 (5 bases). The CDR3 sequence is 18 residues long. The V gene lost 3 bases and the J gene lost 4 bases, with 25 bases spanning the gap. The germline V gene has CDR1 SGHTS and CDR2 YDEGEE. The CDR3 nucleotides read TGTGCCAGCAGCTCCAACTCGAACAGGAGGAAGAGCGTCACTGAAGCTTTCTTT. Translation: CASSSNSNRRKSVTEAFF.